Included here is one T cell receptor beta chain sequence, with context. Next came a second PCR, run for about 6 to 12 cycles, which used a sample-barcoded 5' primer along with a J-beta primer mix. The template-switch adaptor was a 5' adaptor with 12 random nucleotides. It tagged each cDNA molecule. TCRdb recomputed calls from the 5' RACE reads with MiXCR, one row per CDR3 protein. The data show approximately 1.5 million distinct CDR3 sequences, with approximately 32% seen just once and approximately 11% held by the top ten. With V trimmed by 2 bases and J by 2 bases, 4 bases remained unmatched. CDR3 size: 15 residues. The germline V gene has CDR1 SGHDT and CDR2 YYEEEE. These data originate in a study of blood T cells in healthy people across ages.

The chain joins TRBV5-6 to TRBJ2-7; 10 bases agree with TRBD2. Specimen: blood. The receptor comes from a woman aged 25 to 39 in good health. The CDR3 DNA is TGTGCCAGCAGCTTAACTAGCGGGGACACCTACGAGCAGTACTTC. It encodes CASSLTSGDTYEQYF.